The next 25 T cell receptor beta chains were all read from a single sample in a study of CD8 T cells in ankylosing spondylitis. Each CDR3 protein is one row after TCRdb ran MiXCR on the 5' RACE reads. The repertoire holds about 310,000 distinct CDR3 sequences, with 20% to 25% as singletons. The material sequenced was blood, either unsorted or a sorted T cell fraction (not recorded which). These receptors came from a female donor with ankylosing spondylitis or in good health (not recorded which).

At least ten counts were recorded for this clonotype. The chain is built from TRBV5-5 and TRBJ2-1; D perhaps matches TRBD1 (6 bases). From germline, CDR1 is SGHKS and CDR2 YYEKEE (reference sequence). Deletions cut 0 bases from V and 4 bases from J, with 14 bases between. The CDR3 sequence is 16 residues long. CDR3 protein: CASSLVGVGGYNEQFF. CDR3 coding DNA: TGTGCCAGCAGCTTGGTGGGGGTAGGGGGATACAATGAGCAGTTCTTC.

Only a few counts were recorded for this clonotype. The chain couples TRBV5-8 to TRBJ1-1; possible D gene TRBD1, 5 bases. The CDR3 is 14 residues long. Germline loops: CDR1 SGHTS, CDR2 YDEGEE. Between the trimmed V and J ends, which lost 2 bases and 5 bases, there was a span of 13 bases. This CDR3 is CASSFGTGRTEAFF. The CDR3 nucleotides read TGTGCCAGCAGCTTCGGGACTGGGCGGACTGAAGCTTTCTTT. The full variable domain, in which reference TRBV5-8 and TRBJ1-1 provide the parts outside the CDR3, is EAGVTQSPTHLIKTRGQQATLRCSPISGHTSVYWYQQALGLGLQFLLWYDEGEERNRGNFPPRFSGRQFPNYSSELNVNALELEDSALYLCASSFGTGRTEAFFGQGTRLTVV.

This clonotype has a handful of counts. This chain links TRBV5-1 with TRBJ2-5, with 11 bases matching TRBD2. V dropped 4 bases and J dropped 5; count of bases not matched to a gene: 4. Germline V gives CDR1 SGHRS, CDR2 YFSETQ. This CDR3 is 14 amino acids long. CDR3 residues: CASSTSGRGETQYF. Written as DNA, the CDR3 is TGCGCCAGCAGCACTAGCGGGAGAGGGGAGACCCAGTACTTC.

This clonotype was seen a handful of times. The chain combines TRBV5-1 with TRBJ1-1; D gene unclear. The V end was cut by 0 bases, the J end by 3 bases, with 9 bases between. CDR3 length: 14 residues. CDR1 and CDR2 from the germline V gene are SGHRS and YFSETQ. CDR3 in DNA: TGCGCCAGCAGCTTGGGGGAGTCGTACACTGAAGCTTTCTTT. Translated, it gives CASSLGESYTEAFF.

This clonotype was counted at least ten times. V is TRBV4-3 and J is TRBJ1-2; the D is unclear. Between the trimmed V and J ends, which lost 3 bases and 2 bases, there was a span of 7 bases. Germline V lookup: CDR1 LGHNA, CDR2 YSLEER. The CDR3 runs to 13 residues. This CDR3 reads CASSQGGNYGYTF. In nucleotides, the CDR3 is TGCGCCAGCAGCCAGGGAGGGAACTATGGCTACACCTTC.

This clonotype has only a few counts. V gene TRBV9 combines with J gene TRBJ1-2, with TRBD1 matching 8 bases. The CDR3 is 14 residues long. The V segment lost 3 bases and the J segment 4 bases; nucleotides outside the gene matches: 5. CDR1 is SGDLS, CDR2 YYNGEE, per germline. The chain's CDR3 is CASSAQGASYGYTF. CDR3 in DNA: TGTGCCAGCAGCGCCCAGGGGGCGAGCTATGGCTACACCTTC.

This chain links TRBV6-5 with TRBJ1-2; D is uncertain. The CDR3 sequence is 15 residues long. CDR1 MNHEY and CDR2 SVGAGI come from the germline V gene. The V end was cut by 0 bases, the J end by 5 bases, with 13 bases between. CDR3 DNA: TGTGCCAGCAGTTACTCGAGGTCCCTCCCTTATGGCTACACCTTC. Translation: CASSYSRSLPYGYTF.

V and J are TRBV3-1 and TRBJ1-1; TRBD1 is a possible D gene (5 bases). The V end was cut by 5 bases, the J end by 0 bases, with 19 bases between. The CDR3 extends over 17 amino acids. Germline V gene sequence: CDR1 LGHDT, CDR2 YNNKEL (reference sequence). The CDR3 coding sequence is TGTGCCAGCAGCTCGCCACGGGACCCTTTCATGAACACTGAAGCTTTCTTT. It codes for CASSSPRDPFMNTEAFF.

The rearrangement joins TRBV20-1 to TRBJ2-5, with a weak D call TRBD1 (6 bases). The CDR3 totals 13 residues. Per the germline V gene, CDR1 is DFQATT and CDR2 is SNEGSKA (reference sequence). Trimming took 5 bases from V and 3 from J, leaving 13 bases between them. The CDR3 sequence is CSADRSLEETQYF. In DNA form, the CDR3 reads TGCAGTGCTGACAGGAGCCTAGAAGAGACCCAGTACTTC.

The chain links TRBV19 to TRBJ2-5; 8 positions match TRBD2. V was clipped by 7 bases and J by 4 bases; unmatched bases: 8. The CDR3 is 14 residues long. CDR1 and CDR2 (germline): LNHDA, SQIVND (reference sequence). CDR3 in DNA: TGTGCCAGTAAGGCGGAAGCGGGAGTAGAGACCCAGTACTTC. It encodes CASKAEAGVETQYF.

There are a few counts of this clonotype. The germline gene is not matched at one end of the junction; a read error may be the cause. The chain employs TRBV12-3 or TRBV12-4 and TRBJ1-1; a weak D match, TRBD1 (5 bases). This CDR3 is built from 14 residues. CDR3 sequence reads: CASSWDPSRTEVFF. The CDR3 DNA reads TGTGCCAGCAGTTGGGACCCTTCCAGAACTGAAGTTTTCTTT.

This clonotype was detected ten times or more. The chain recombines TRBV29-1 with TRBJ1-5; D is undetermined. CDR3 length: 12 amino acids. CDR1 is SQVTM and CDR2 is ANQGSEA in the germline V gene. The V end lost 4 bases, the J end lost 4 bases, and 8 bases lay between the germline ends. CDR3 amino acids: CSVGDGNQPQHF. For the CDR3, the DNA is TGCAGCGTTGGAGACGGTAATCAGCCCCAGCATTTT.

This chain joins TRBV7-9 and TRBJ2-5, with 11 bases lining up with TRBD2. This CDR3 is 17 amino acids long. The germline gives CDR1 SEHNR, CDR2 FQNEAQ (reference sequence). J lost 5 bases, V lost 4 bases, and 12 bases had no gene match. This chain's CDR3 is CASSSGTSGLSGETQYF. CDR3 in DNA: TGTGCCAGCAGCTCCGGGACTAGCGGACTTTCGGGGGAGACCCAGTACTTC.

The chain links TRBV19 to TRBJ2-5, with D possibly matching TRBD2 (5 bases). Trimming shortened V by 0 bases and J by 5 bases, and 7 bases separated the two germline ends. Looked up from germline, CDR1 is LNHDA and CDR2 is SQIVND (reference sequence). This CDR3 spans 13 amino acids. The CDR3 DNA reads TGTGCCAGTAGTATAGATCCGGGGGAGACCCAGTACTTC. It is translated as CASSIDPGETQYF.

This clonotype was counted a few times. The gene calls are TRBV28 and TRBJ1-1; no clear D gene. The CDR3 is made up of 16 amino acids. Germline values: CDR1 MDHEN, CDR2 SYDVKM. Deletions cut 3 bases from V and 1 base from J, with 15 bases between. The CDR3, as DNA: TGTGCCAGCAGTTTTTGGGTGGGGATCAGGAACACTGAAGCTTTCTTT. Its translation: CASSFWVGIRNTEAFF. Supplemented by reference TRBV28 and TRBJ1-1, the full variable domain reads DVKVTQSSRYLVKRTGEKVFLECVQDMDHENMFWYRQDPGLGLRLIYFSYDVKMKEKGDIPEGYSVSREKKERFSLILESASTNQTSMYLCASSFWVGIRNTEAFFGQGTRLTVV.

The chain carries TRBV29-1 and TRBJ1-3; D is ambiguous. CDR3 size: 16 residues. The germline gives CDR1 SQVTM, CDR2 ANQGSEA. Trimming took 4 bases from V and 0 from J, leaving 16 bases between them. CDR3 protein: CSVGLRNPNSGNTIYF. CDR3 coding DNA: TGCAGCGTTGGACTTCGAAATCCAAACTCTGGAAACACCATATATTTT.

This chain joins TRBV20-1 and TRBJ2-1, with TRBD2 identical over 10 bases. Germline loops: CDR1 DFQATT, CDR2 SNEGSKA (reference sequence). J was trimmed by 8 bases and V by 2 bases; bases with no gene match: 3. The CDR3 sequence is 13 residues long. The CDR3 region is CSARPSGRDEQFF. The CDR3 nucleotides read TGCAGTGCTAGACCTAGCGGGAGAGATGAGCAGTTCTTC.

V is TRBV6-5 and J is TRBJ2-5, with 8 nucleotides matching TRBD2. The CDR3 totals 17 residues. V lost 0 bases and J lost 4; bases outside the gene matches: 10. In germline, CDR1 is MNHEY, CDR2 SVGAGI. CDR3: CASSYSTRGGRGETQYF. As DNA, the CDR3 is TGTGCCAGCAGTTACTCCACTCGGGGGGGGAGAGGAGAGACCCAGTACTTC.

The genes are TRBV20-1 and TRBJ1-6, with D perhaps TRBD1 (5 bases). Germline V lookup: CDR1 DFQATT, CDR2 SNEGSKA (reference sequence). V was shortened by 7 bases and J by 7 bases, with 11 bases between the two germline ends. This CDR3 region has 12 residues. This CDR3 is CSVTGFNSPLHF. CDR3 DNA sequence: TGCAGTGTTACAGGATTCAATTCACCCCTCCACTTT.

The chain recombines TRBV6-1 with TRBJ2-3; D may be TRBD1 or TRBD2 (5 bases each). Germline CDR1 is MNHNS and CDR2 is SASEGT. V was pared by 8 bases and J by 0 bases, with 9 bases between. The CDR3 is 13 amino acids. The DNA for the CDR3 is TGTGCCAGCCGGGACGGAAGCACAGATACGCAGTATTTT. It translates to CASRDGSTDTQYF.

This clonotype was seen more than once but under ten times. The rearrangement links TRBV6-5 to TRBJ2-1; 9 positions match TRBD2. The CDR3 length is 15 residues. V shed 4 bases, J shed 10 bases, and the junction held 11 bases outside the gene matches. The germline V gene encodes CDR1 MNHEY and CDR2 SVGAGI. CDR3 residues: CASSSGTSFFGEQFF. CDR3 nucleotide sequence: TGTGCCAGCAGTTCCGGGACTAGCTTTTTCGGCGAGCAGTTCTTC.

This chain joins TRBV4-2 and TRBJ2-2, with D tentatively TRBD1 (5 bases). The CDR3 length is 15 residues. The germline V gene encodes CDR1 LGHNA and CDR2 YNFKEQ. Trimming shortened V by 3 bases and J by 4 bases, and 12 bases separated the two germline ends. The CDR3 coding sequence is TGTGCCAGCAGCCAGGCCCGTAGGGGCACCGGGGAGCTGTTTTTT. The encoded protein is CASSQARRGTGELFF.

The chain employs TRBV20-1 and TRBJ1-1; 11 bases agree with TRBD1. The length of the CDR3 is 15 residues. Trimming removed 7 bases from V and 0 bases from J; junction bases left unmatched: 7. Germline V gene sequence: CDR1 DFQATT, CDR2 SNEGSKA (reference sequence). In DNA form, the CDR3 reads TGCAGTGTCCCGGACAGGGGGCTAATGAACACTGAAGCTTTCTTT. Its protein is CSVPDRGLMNTEAFF.

The gene calls are TRBV6-1 and TRBJ2-5, with TRBD2 matching 7 bases. CDR1 and CDR2 from the germline V gene are MNHNS and SASEGT. CDR3 length: 14 residues. J was trimmed by 7 bases and V by 7 bases; bases with no gene match: 12. This CDR3 is CASKEQREMGTQYF. DNA for the CDR3: TGTGCCAGCAAGGAGCAGCGGGAAATGGGGACCCAGTACTTC.

V usage is TRBV6-2 or TRBV6-3 and J usage is TRBJ1-2; D call uncertain. Trimming took 0 bases from V and 8 from J, leaving 10 bases between them. The CDR3 is made up of 13 amino acids. Per the germline V gene, CDR1 is MNHEY and CDR2 is SVGEGT. The CDR3 reads CASSYSTWGGYTF. CDR3 in DNA: TGTGCCAGCAGTTACTCGACCTGGGGAGGCTACACCTTC.